This TCR beta chain was observed in a study of shared clonotypes between healthy human individuals. General study findings and limits: In this cohort, only blood was sampled, and tissue repertoires likely differ. Rarefaction showed that sequencing of sorted subsets was incomplete (despite large depth).

Germline-derived CDR1 and CDR2 are SGHAT and FQNNGV. CDR3 length equals 16 residues. Trimming removed 5 bases from V and 0 bases from J, with 14 bases in between. As to this clone: Its antigen is unidentified.

Deep-level settings were used for running the assay. The authors distributed each subset's genomic DNA evenly over several immunoSEQ plates. Assay: immunoSEQ multiplex PCR; the TCRdb copy retains only in-frame clones and omits some. The sample has approximately 2,300,000 clones; roughly 92% are singletons. The material sequenced was naive CD4+ T cells from PBMCs. Indicated subset: CD45RA+ positively selected. V usage is TRBV11-2 and J usage is TRBJ2-1, with D possibly matching TRBD2 (6 bases). The sequence was obtained from a man between 18 and 29 years old in good health. Some clones in this sample may be carry-over from other donors' samples. The CDR3 sequence: CASSPQLAASYNEQFF. CDR3 coding DNA: TGTGCCAGCAGCCCCCAATTAGCGGCCTCCTACAATGAGCAGTTCTTC.